This T cell receptor (beta chain) was recovered during a study of regulatory T cells in long-lasting Graves disease. Regarding the study as a whole: Among samples with persistent disease, TRBV28, TRBJ1-2 and TRBJ2-5 were favored. Persistent cases of Graves' showed reduced TCR diversity relative to newly diagnosed patients.

This clonotype was picked up a small number of times. Antigen specificity is unknown. To make TCR beta libraries, researchers used iRepertoire HTBI primers and Arm-PCR of CDR3 regions. Original data processing: Across samples, 55 to 75 TRBV and more than 13 TRBJ segments were found. TCRdb ran MiXCR on the multiplex PCR reads and lists one entry per CDR3 protein. The V and J calls shown here were made by TCRdb, not taken from the authors' results. In the table there are about 530,000 distinct CDR3 sequences, 15% to 20% of which are singletons. Time point: newly diagnosed GD, antithyroid drugs for less than 3 months. Construction of the TCR library relied on RNA isolated from PBMCs. With 2 bases removed from V and 13 bases from J, the gap between germline ends came to 14 bases. Germline V gives CDR1 GTSNPN, CDR2 SVGIG (reference sequence). This CDR3 spans 11 amino acids. These data were also filed under a second study, of T cells in Graves' hyperthyroidism and ophthalmopathy. Per that study: An initial round of RT-PCR targeting the TCR CDR3 relied on the HTBI primer set.

The TCR comes from a woman aged 35-60 years with Graves disease. This chain joins TRBV30 and TRBJ1-2; D uncertain. This specimen consisted of peripheral blood mononuclear cells (PBMCs), obtained at new diagnosis, from a patient treated with antithyroid drugs. CDR3 loop: CAWSSYKSGTF. The CDR3 region has the DNA TGTGCCTGGAGTTCCTACAAATCGGGCACCTTC.